This T cell receptor beta chain emerged from a study of blood T cell repertoires in COVID-19. TCRdb keeps only in-frame clones here, not all; method: immunoSEQ multiplex PCR. Counted here are about 250,000 clones, approximately 83% occurring once; the ten biggest clones make up more than 5.5%. V gave up 7 bases and J gave up 7 bases, with 14 bases separating them. Germline lookup yields CDR1 MDHEN and CDR2 SYDVKM. The CDR3 is 14 residues long. The clonotype comes from a human donor in a cohort sampled during active COVID-19. Source material: peripheral blood. The genes are TRBV28 and TRBJ1-6, with D perhaps TRBD1 (6 bases). For the CDR3, the DNA is TGTGCCAGCACCGCGGCAGGGGAAAATTCACCCCTCCACTTT. Its translation is CASTAAGENSPLHF.